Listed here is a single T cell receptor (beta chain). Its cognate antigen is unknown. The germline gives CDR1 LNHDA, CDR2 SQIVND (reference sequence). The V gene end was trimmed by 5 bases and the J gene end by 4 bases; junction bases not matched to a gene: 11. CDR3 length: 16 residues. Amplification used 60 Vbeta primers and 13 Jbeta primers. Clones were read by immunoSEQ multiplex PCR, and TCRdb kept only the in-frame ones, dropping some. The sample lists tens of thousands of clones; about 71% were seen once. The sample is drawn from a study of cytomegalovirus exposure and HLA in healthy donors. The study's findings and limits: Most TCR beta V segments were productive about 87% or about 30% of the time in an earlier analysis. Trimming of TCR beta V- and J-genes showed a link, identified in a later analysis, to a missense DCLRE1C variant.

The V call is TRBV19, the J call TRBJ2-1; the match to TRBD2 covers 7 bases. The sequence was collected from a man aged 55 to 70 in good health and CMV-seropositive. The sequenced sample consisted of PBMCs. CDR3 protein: CASSPVRTSGYNEQFF. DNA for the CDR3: TGTGCCAGTAGTCCGGTCAGGACTAGTGGGTACAATGAGCAGTTCTTC.